This T cell receptor beta chain stems from a study of T cell responses to AZD1222 COVID-19 vaccine. Study-wide results and caveats: Spike-specific TCRs gained breadth and depth after people received two AZD1222 doses. Spike-wide vaccine-associated CD4 TCRs dominated at 160-218 and 743-854.

This clone was seen only once. Its antigen remains unknown. Clones were read by immunoSEQ multiplex PCR, and TCRdb kept only the in-frame ones, dropping some. Of 150,000 or so clones listed, more than 70% are singletons. This specimen was peripheral blood, taken on day 0 of AZD1222 vaccination. The sequence was collected from an adult in good health.

This CDR3 is CASRSQLTQGRMRNTEAFF. In DNA, the CDR3 is TGTGCCAGCAGGTCCCAATTGACACAGGGTAGGATGAGGAACACTGAAGCTTTCTTT. V gene TRBV7-2 combines with J gene TRBJ1-1, with D tentatively TRBD1 (6 bases). CDR3 size: 19 residues. The germline V gene encodes CDR1 SGHTA and CDR2 FQGNSA. V gave up 6 bases and J gave up 1 base, with 27 bases separating them.